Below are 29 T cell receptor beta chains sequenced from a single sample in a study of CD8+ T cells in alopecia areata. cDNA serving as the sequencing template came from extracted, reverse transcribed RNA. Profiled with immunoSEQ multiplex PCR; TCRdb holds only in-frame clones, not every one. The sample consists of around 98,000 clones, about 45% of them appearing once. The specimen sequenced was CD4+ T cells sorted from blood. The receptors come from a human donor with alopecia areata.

CDR3 region: CASSADGETQYF. The CDR3 nucleotides are TGTGCCAGCAGCGCCGACGGAGAGACCCAGTACTTC. The V call is TRBV9, the J call TRBJ2-5; no definite D call. This CDR3 is 12 amino acids long. Germline CDR1 reads SGDLS; CDR2 reads YYNGEE. V gave up 3 bases and J gave up 4 bases, with 7 bases separating them.

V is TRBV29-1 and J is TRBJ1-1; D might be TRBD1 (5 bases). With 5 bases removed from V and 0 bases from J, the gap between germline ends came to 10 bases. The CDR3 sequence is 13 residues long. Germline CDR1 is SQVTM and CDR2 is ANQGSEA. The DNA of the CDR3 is TGCAGCGTTACCAGGGTCATGAACACTGAAGCTTTCTTT. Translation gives CSVTRVMNTEAFF.

The CDR3 sequence: CASSLQGWSTDTQYF. The CDR3 nucleotides read TGTGCCAGCAGCCTACAGGGTTGGAGCACAGATACGCAGTATTTT. The gene calls are TRBV7-8 and TRBJ2-3; the D gene is possibly TRBD1 (6 bases). V lost 5 bases, J lost 0 bases, and 12 bases lay in between. The V gene's germline CDR1 is SGHVS and CDR2 FQNEAQ. The CDR3 runs to 15 residues.

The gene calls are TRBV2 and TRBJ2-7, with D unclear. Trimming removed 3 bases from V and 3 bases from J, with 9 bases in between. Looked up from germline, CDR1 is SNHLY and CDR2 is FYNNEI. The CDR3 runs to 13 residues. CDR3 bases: TGTGCCAGCAGTGAGACCCTAGGCTACGAGCAGTACTTC. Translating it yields CASSETLGYEQYF.

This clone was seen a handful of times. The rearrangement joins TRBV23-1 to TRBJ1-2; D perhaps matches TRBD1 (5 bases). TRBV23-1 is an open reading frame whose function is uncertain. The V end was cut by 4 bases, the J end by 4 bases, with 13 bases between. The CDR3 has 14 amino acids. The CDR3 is CASSLEGLGYGYTF. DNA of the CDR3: TGCGCCAGCAGTCTTGAGGGGCTGGGCTATGGCTACACCTTC.

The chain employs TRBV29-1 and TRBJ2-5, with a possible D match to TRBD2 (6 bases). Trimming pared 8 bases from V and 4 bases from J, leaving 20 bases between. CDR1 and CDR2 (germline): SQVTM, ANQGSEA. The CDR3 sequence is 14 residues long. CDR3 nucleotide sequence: TGCAGCATCCGGGACCCTTGGGGAGGAGAGACCCAGTACTTC. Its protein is CSIRDPWGGETQYF.

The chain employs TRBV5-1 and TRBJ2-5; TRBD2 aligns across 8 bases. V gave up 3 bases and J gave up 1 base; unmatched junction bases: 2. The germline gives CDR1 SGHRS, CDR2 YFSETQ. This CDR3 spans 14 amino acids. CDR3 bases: TGCGCCAGCAGCTCCGGGGGGGCCCAAGAGACCCAGTACTTC. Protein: CASSSGGAQETQYF. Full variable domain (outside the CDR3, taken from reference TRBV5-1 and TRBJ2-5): KAGVTQTPRYLIKTRGQQVTLSCSPISGHRSVSWYQQTPGQGLQFLFEYFSETQRNKGNFPGRFSGRQFSNSRSEMNVSTLELGDSALYLCASSSGGAQETQYFGPGTRLLVL.

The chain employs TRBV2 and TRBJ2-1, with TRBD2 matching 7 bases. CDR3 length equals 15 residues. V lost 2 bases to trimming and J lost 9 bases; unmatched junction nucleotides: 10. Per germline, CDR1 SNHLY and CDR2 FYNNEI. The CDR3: CASSETGGRRVEQFF. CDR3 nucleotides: TGTGCCAGCAGTGAAACCGGCGGGAGAAGGGTTGAGCAGTTCTTC.

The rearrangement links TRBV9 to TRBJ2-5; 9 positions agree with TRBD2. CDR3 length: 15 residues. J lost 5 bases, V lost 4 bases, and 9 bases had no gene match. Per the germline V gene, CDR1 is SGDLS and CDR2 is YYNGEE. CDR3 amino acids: CASSSLAGLSETQYF. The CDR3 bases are TGTGCCAGCAGCTCTCTAGCGGGGTTAAGCGAGACCCAGTACTTC. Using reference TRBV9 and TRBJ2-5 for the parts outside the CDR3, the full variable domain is DSGVTQTPKHLITATGQRVTLRCSPRSGDLSVYWYQQSLDQGLQFLIQYYNGEERAKGNILERFSAQQFPDLHSELNLSSLELGDSALYFCASSSLAGLSETQYFGPGTRLLVL.

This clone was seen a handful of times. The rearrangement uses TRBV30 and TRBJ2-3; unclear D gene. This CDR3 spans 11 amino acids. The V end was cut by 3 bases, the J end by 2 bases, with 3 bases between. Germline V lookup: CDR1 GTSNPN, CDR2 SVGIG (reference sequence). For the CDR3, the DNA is TGTGCCTGGAGGGACACAGATACGCAGTATTTT. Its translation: CAWRDTDTQYF. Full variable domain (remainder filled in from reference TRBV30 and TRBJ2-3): SQTIHQWPATLVQPVGSPLSLECTVEGTSNPNLYWYRQAAGRGLQLLFYSVGIGQISSEVPQNLSASRPQDRQFILSSKKLLLSDSGFYLCAWRDTDTQYFGPGTRLTVL.

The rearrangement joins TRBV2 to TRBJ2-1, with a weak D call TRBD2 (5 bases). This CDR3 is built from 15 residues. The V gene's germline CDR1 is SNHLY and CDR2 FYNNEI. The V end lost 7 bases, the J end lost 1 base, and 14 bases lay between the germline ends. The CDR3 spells CASTIGSGSYNEQFF. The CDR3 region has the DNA TGTGCCAGCACCATTGGAAGCGGTTCCTACAATGAGCAGTTCTTC.

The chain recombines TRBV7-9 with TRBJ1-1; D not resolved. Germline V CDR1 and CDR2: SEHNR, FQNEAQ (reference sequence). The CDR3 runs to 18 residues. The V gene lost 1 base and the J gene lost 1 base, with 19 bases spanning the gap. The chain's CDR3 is CASSLVGISVRANTEAFF. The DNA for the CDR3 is TGTGCCAGCAGCTTAGTAGGCATCTCGGTACGTGCGAACACTGAAGCTTTCTTT.

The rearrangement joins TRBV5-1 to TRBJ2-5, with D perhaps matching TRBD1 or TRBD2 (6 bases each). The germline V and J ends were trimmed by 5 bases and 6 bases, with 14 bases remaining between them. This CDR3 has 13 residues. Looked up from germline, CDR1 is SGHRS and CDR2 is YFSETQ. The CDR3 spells CASSTDGGQTQYF. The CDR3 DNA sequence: TGCGCCAGCAGTACGGATGGGGGGCAGACCCAGTACTTC.

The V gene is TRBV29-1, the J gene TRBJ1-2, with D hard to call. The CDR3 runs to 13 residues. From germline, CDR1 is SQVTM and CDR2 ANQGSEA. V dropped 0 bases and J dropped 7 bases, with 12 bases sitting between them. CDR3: CSVEERGWGGYTF. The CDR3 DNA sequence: TGCAGCGTTGAAGAACGAGGGTGGGGTGGCTACACCTTC.

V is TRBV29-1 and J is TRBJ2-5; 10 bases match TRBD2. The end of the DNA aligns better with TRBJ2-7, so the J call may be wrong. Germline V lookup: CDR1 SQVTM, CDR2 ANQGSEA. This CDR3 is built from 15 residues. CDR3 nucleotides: TGCAGCGTGCTACCTAGCGGGAGAACTACCTACGAGCAGTACTTC. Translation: CSVLPSGRTTYEQYF.

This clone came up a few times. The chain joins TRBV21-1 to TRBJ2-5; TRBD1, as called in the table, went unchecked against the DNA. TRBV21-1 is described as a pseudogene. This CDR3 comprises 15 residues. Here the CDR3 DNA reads TGTGCCAGCAGCAAAACCGGGACACTGAAAGAGACCCAGTACTTC. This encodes CASSKTGTLKETQYF.

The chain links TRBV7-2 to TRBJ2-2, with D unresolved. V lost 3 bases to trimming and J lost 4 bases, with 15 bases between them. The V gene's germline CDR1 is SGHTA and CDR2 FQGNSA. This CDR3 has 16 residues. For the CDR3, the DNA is TGTGCCAGCAGCTTCCCGATGGGTCGTGTCACCGGGGAGCTGTTTTTT. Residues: CASSFPMGRVTGELFF.

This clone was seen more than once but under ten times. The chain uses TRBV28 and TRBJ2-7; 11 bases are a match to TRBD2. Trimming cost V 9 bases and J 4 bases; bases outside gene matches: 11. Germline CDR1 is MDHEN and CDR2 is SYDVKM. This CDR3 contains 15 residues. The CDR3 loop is CASVGLTSGIYEQYF. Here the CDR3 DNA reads TGTGCCAGTGTGGGCTTGACTAGCGGGATATACGAGCAGTACTTC.

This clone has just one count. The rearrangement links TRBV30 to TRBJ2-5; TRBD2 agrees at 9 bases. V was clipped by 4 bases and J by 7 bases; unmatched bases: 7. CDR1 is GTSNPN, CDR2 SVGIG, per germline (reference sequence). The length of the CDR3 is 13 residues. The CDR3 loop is CAWTSGVSGTQYF. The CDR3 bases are TGTGCCTGGACTAGCGGGGTTTCGGGGACCCAGTACTTC.

CDR3 loop: CASSGVIGELFF. The CDR3 DNA is TGTGCCAGCAGTGGCGTTATCGGGGAGCTGTTTTTT. V and J are TRBV2 and TRBJ2-2, with D unresolved. CDR1 SNHLY and CDR2 FYNNEI come from the germline V gene. V lost 4 bases to trimming and J lost 7 bases, with 7 bases between them. The CDR3 runs 12 residues.

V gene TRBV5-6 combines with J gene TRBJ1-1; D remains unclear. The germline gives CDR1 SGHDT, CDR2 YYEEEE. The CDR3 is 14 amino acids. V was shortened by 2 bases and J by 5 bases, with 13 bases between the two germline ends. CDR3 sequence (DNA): TGTGCCAGCAGCTTCGGGTTGGAGGGAACTGAAGCTTTCTTT. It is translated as CASSFGLEGTEAFF.

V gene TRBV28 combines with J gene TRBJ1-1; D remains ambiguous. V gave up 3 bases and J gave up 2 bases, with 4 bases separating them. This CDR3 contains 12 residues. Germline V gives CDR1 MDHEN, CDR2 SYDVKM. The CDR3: CASSLLNTEAFF. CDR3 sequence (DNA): TGTGCCAGCAGTTTGTTAAACACTGAAGCTTTCTTT.

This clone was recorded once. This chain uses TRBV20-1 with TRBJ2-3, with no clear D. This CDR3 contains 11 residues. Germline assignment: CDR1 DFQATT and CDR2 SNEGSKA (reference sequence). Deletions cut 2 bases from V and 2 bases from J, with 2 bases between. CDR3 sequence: CSARHTDTQYF. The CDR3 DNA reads TGCAGTGCTAGACACACAGATACGCAGTATTTT.

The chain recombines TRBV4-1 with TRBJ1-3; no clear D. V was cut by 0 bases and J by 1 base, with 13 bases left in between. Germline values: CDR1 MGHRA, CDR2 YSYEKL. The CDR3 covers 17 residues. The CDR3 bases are TGCGCCAGCAGCCAAGATCCTTCCGGGATATCTGGAAACACCATATATTTT. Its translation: CASSQDPSGISGNTIYF.

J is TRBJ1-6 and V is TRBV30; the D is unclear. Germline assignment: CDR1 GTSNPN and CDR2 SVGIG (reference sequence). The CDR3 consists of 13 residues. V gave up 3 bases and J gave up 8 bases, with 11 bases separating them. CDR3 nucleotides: TGTGCCTGGAGCCCGGGAAGGGATTCACCCCTCCACTTT. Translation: CAWSPGRDSPLHF.

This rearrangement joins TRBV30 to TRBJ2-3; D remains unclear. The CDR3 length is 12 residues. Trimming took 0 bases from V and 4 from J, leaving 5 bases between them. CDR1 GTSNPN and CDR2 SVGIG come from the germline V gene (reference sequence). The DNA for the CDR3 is TGTGCCTGGAGTGTCTTGGCAGATACGCAGTATTTT. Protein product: CAWSVLADTQYF.

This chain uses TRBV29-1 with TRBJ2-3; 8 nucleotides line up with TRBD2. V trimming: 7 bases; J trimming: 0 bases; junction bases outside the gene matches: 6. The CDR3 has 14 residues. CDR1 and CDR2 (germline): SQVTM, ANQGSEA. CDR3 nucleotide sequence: TGCAGCGGAACTAGCGGTACTAGCACAGATACGCAGTATTTT. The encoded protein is CSGTSGTSTDTQYF.

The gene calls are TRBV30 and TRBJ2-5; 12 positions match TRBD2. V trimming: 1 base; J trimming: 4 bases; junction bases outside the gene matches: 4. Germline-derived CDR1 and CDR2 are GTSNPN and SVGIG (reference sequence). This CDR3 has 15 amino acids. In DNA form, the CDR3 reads TGTGCCTGGAGTGGCCAGGGACTAGCGGGAGAGACCCAGTACTTC. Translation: CAWSGQGLAGETQYF.

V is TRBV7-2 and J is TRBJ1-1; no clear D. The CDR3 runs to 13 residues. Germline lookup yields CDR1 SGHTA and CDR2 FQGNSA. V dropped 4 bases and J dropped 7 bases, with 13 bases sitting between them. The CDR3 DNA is TGTGCCAGCAGCTCCAGAGTGGTTGATGAAGCTTTCTTT. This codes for CASSSRVVDEAFF.